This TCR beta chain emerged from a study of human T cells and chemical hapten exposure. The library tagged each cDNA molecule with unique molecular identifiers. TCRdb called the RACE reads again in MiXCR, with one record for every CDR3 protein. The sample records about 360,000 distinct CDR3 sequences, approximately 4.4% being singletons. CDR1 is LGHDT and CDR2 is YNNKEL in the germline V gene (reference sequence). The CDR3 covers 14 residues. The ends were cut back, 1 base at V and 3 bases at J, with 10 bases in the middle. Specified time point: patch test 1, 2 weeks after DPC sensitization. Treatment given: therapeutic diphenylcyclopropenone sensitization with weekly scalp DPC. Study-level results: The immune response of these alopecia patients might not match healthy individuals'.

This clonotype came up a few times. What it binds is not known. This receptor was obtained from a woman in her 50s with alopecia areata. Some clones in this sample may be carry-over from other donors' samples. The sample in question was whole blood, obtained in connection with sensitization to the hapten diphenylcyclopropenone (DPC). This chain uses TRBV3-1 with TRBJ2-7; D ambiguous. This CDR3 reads CASSQGVVSYEQYF. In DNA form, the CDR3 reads TGTGCCAGCAGCCAAGGGGTGGTGAGCTACGAGCAGTACTTC.